Each of the 17 T cell receptor beta chains below was sequenced from the same sample in a study of cytomegalovirus exposure and HLA in healthy donors. PCR was performed using 60 Vbeta and 13 Jbeta primers. Sequenced by immunoSEQ multiplex PCR; TCRdb stores in-frame clones only, minus some. The sample includes some 190,000 clones, roughly 87% seen only once; the top ten take 1.5% to 1.7%. Sequenced sample: PBMCs. These receptors came from a man aged 40-50 years in good health and CMV-seronegative.

The CDR3: CASSQGVTTEAFF. The CDR3 DNA reads TGTGCCTCCTCCCAGGGGGTGACGACTGAAGCTTTCTTT. This rearrangement joins TRBV6-5 to TRBJ1-1, with 7 nucleotides matching TRBD1. Germline V lookup: CDR1 MNHEY, CDR2 SVGAGI. The J segment lost 5 bases and the V segment lost 11 bases, leaving 11 bases of the junction unmatched. The CDR3 contains 13 residues.

V gene TRBV7-9 combines with J gene TRBJ1-1; D is perhaps TRBD1 (6 bases). V was trimmed by 4 bases and J by 4 bases, leaving 16 bases between them. The V gene's germline CDR1 is SEHNR and CDR2 FQNEAQ (reference sequence). This CDR3 contains 15 residues. The CDR3 loop is CASSWDKPRPTEAFF. The CDR3 DNA sequence: TGTGCCAGCAGCTGGGACAAGCCCCGACCCACTGAAGCTTTCTTT.

CDR3 amino acids: CASSLGTFQETQYF. The CDR3 region has the DNA TGCGCCAGCAGCCTCGGGACATTCCAAGAGACCCAGTACTTC. The rearrangement links TRBV5-1 to TRBJ2-5; D is perhaps TRBD1 (6 bases). The CDR3 contains 14 residues. From germline, CDR1 is SGHRS and CDR2 YFSETQ. Trimming removed 4 bases from V and 1 base from J, with 11 bases in between.

The genes are TRBV27 and TRBJ2-7, with TRBD1 matching 9 bases. V lost 5 bases and J lost 3; bases outside the gene matches: 5. Germline V CDR1 and CDR2: MNHEY, SMNVEV (reference sequence). The CDR3 has 14 amino acids. The DNA of the CDR3 is TGTGCCAGCAGTATAGGACAGGGGTACTACGAGCAGTACTTC. Residues: CASSIGQGYYEQYF.

Comment on this clone: Within the sample, other DNA sequences also encode this same CDR3. The CDR3 region is CASSTTGYNSPLHF. The CDR3 DNA reads TGTGCCAGTAGTACTACAGGGTATAATTCACCCCTCCACTTT. The rearrangement joins TRBV19 to TRBJ1-6, with D possibly TRBD1 on 6 matching bases. This CDR3 region has 14 residues. Deletions cut 4 bases from V and 4 bases from J, with 8 bases between. The germline V gene encodes CDR1 LNHDA and CDR2 SQIVND (reference sequence).

The V and J genes are TRBV20-1 and TRBJ1-1; D is undetermined. V gave up 6 bases and J gave up 6 bases, with 8 bases separating them. The germline V gene encodes CDR1 DFQATT and CDR2 SNEGSKA (reference sequence). The CDR3 contains 10 residues. The chain's CDR3 is CSASSAEAFF. CDR3 DNA sequence: TGCAGTGCCAGCAGCGCTGAAGCTTTCTTT.

The rearrangement uses TRBV4-1 and TRBJ2-3; 11 positions agree with TRBD2. The length of the CDR3 is 16 residues. Germline loops: CDR1 MGHRA, CDR2 YSYEKL. With V trimmed by 4 bases and J by 1 base, 4 bases remained unmatched. The CDR3 sequence is CASSLTTSGGTDTQYF. The CDR3 region has the DNA TGCGCCAGCAGCCTGACGACTAGCGGGGGCACAGATACGCAGTATTTT.

The rearrangement uses TRBV28 and TRBJ2-6; TRBD1 agrees at 9 bases. Germline V gene sequence: CDR1 MDHEN, CDR2 SYDVKM. The CDR3 consists of 16 residues. Germline trimming cut 8 bases from V and 3 bases from J; bases unmatched to any gene: 8. This CDR3 is CASSEQGAIGANVLTF. CDR3 bases: TGTGCCAGCTCTGAACAGGGGGCGATTGGGGCCAACGTCCTGACTTTC.

V is TRBV19 and J is TRBJ2-7; 10 positions agree with TRBD2. The CDR3 loop spans 18 amino acids. J gave up 0 bases and V 0 bases, and 8 bases lay outside the gene matches. Per the germline V gene, CDR1 is LNHDA and CDR2 is SQIVND (reference sequence). CDR3 region: CASSIDLFSGRSSYEQYF. The DNA of the CDR3 is TGTGCCAGTAGTATAGACCTTTTTAGCGGGAGGAGCTCCTACGAGCAGTACTTC.

This chain uses TRBV21-1 with TRBJ2-5; the D call in the table, TRBD2, was not verified against the DNA. TRBV21-1 is given as a pseudogene. The CDR3 sequence is 16 residues long. The CDR3 loop is CASSKMEAGAQETQYF. The DNA of the CDR3 is TGTGCCAGCAGCAAAATGGAGGCAGGAGCCCAAGAGACCCAGTACTTC.

The V call is TRBV9, the J call TRBJ2-1; D is possibly TRBD2 (6 bases). The germline gives CDR1 SGDLS, CDR2 YYNGEE. Between the trimmed V and J ends, which lost 0 bases and 9 bases, there was a span of 19 bases. The CDR3 extends over 16 amino acids. CDR3 sequence (DNA): TGTGCCAGCAGCGTAGAAAGGGGAATCGGGGGATTTGAGCAGTTCTTC. Translation gives CASSVERGIGGFEQFF. The whole variable domain, remainder taken from reference TRBV9 and TRBJ2-1, is DSGVTQTPKHLITATGQRVTLRCSPRSGDLSVYWYQQSLDQGLQFLIQYYNGEERAKGNILERFSAQQFPDLHSELNLSSLELGDSALYFCASSVERGIGGFEQFFGPGTRLTVL.

The chain has TRBV15 and TRBJ2-3; 8 bases line up with TRBD2. V shed 3 bases, J shed 4 bases, and the junction held 15 bases outside the gene matches. Germline assignment: CDR1 LNHNV and CDR2 YYDKDF (reference sequence). The CDR3 has 18 amino acids. CDR3 bases: TGTGCCACCAGCAGGCCCGCCGATCTAGCGGGTTTAGCAGATACGCAGTATTTT. This sequence encodes CATSRPADLAGLADTQYF.

The chain recombines TRBV30 with TRBJ2-5; a possible D gene is TRBD1 (5 bases). The CDR3 contains 14 residues. In germline, CDR1 is GTSNPN, CDR2 SVGIG (reference sequence). V was pared by 0 bases and J by 5 bases, with 13 bases between. The CDR3 DNA is TGTGCCTGGAGTGTAGGCAAGGGGCAGGAGACCCAGTACTTC. Protein: CAWSVGKGQETQYF.

CDR3 coding DNA: TGCAGCGTTGACGCTAACTATGGCTACACCTTC. Translating gives CSVDANYGYTF. V and J are TRBV29-1 and TRBJ1-2, with unresolved D. Between the trimmed V and J ends, which lost 3 bases and 0 bases, there was a span of 2 bases. This CDR3 is built from 11 residues. Germline CDR1 and CDR2: SQVTM and ANQGSEA. The entire variable domain, with the rest obtained from reference TRBV29-1 and TRBJ1-2, is as follows: SAVISQKPSRDICQRGTSLTIQCQVDSQVTMMFWYRQQPGQSLTLIATANQGSEATYESGFVIDKFPISRPNLTFSTLTVSNMSPEDSSIYLCSVDANYGYTFGSGTRLTVV.

This chain joins TRBV7-2 and TRBJ1-1, with TRBD1 identical over 10 bases. Germline V CDR1 and CDR2: SGHTA, FQGNSA. CDR3 size: 16 residues. J was trimmed by 3 bases and V by 3 bases; bases with no gene match: 7. CDR3 sequence (DNA): TGTGCCAGCAGCTTCTCCCTGGGGACAGGGGACACTGAAGCTTTCTTT. Its translation is CASSFSLGTGDTEAFF.

The rearrangement links TRBV2 to TRBJ1-4; no definite D call. The CDR3 is 14 amino acids. Between the trimmed V and J ends, which lost 3 bases and 5 bases, there was a span of 10 bases. Germline V gives CDR1 SNHLY, CDR2 FYNNEI. CDR3: CASSDPGINEKLFF. CDR3 nucleotide sequence: TGTGCCAGCAGTGACCCGGGGATAAATGAAAAACTGTTTTTT.

The chain is built from TRBV5-8 and TRBJ2-7; a possible D gene is TRBD1 (5 bases). Trimming took 0 bases from V and 2 from J, leaving 6 bases between them. This CDR3 spans 13 amino acids. CDR1 is SGHTS, CDR2 YDEGEE, per germline. In DNA, the CDR3 is TGTGCCAGCAGCTTGGGCAGGGCCTACGAGCAGTACTTC. Amino acids: CASSLGRAYEQYF.